The rows below give T cell receptor beta chains drawn from one sample of a study of cytomegalovirus exposure and HLA in healthy donors. Assay used: immunoSEQ multiplex PCR; TCRdb lists only in-frame clones, some missing. This repertoire shows roughly 160,000 clones, over 75% found once; its top ten account for around a tenth. Sequencing was carried out using PBMCs. The origin of the receptors is a man aged 18-30 years in good health and CMV-seropositive. CDR3s include the opening cysteine and the closing phenylalanine or tryptophan. The D gene is left open where the match is weak. Expanded clones are given a class, and other clones once, few, many or no size at all.

D gene | J gene | V gene | clone size | CDR3 protein | CDR3 DNA
. | TRBJ1-1 | TRBV6-1 | . | CASSGGTEAFF | TGTGCCAGCAGCGGGGGAACTGAAGCTTTCTTT
TRBD1 | TRBJ1-3 | TRBV6-1 | . | CASSALGQGYGNTIYF | TGTGCCAGCAGTGCGTTAGGACAGGGATATGGAAACACCATATATTTT
. | TRBJ1-2 | TRBV7-9 | once | CASIAIPALTPDGYTF | TGTGCCAGCATCGCAATCCCGGCACTAACTCCCGATGGCTACACCTTC
TRBD1 | TRBJ1-2 | TRBV19 | few | CASRFGRGLTNYGYTF | TGTGCCAGTAGATTCGGGAGGGGGCTTACTAACTATGGCTACACCTTC
TRBD1 | TRBJ2-2 | TRBV7-2 | . | CASSFGRGLSNTGELFF | TGTGCCAGCAGCTTCGGCAGGGGGCTATCGAACACCGGGGAGCTGTTTTTT
. | TRBJ1-3 | TRBV9 | . | CASSVADPAGLISGNTIYF | TGTGCCAGCAGCGTAGCGGACCCGGCAGGGCTCATCTCTGGAAACACCATATATTTT
. | TRBJ1-4 | TRBV4-2 | . | CASSQDLGSVNEKLFF | TGTGCCAGCAGCCAAGATCTCGGGTCGGTTAATGAAAAACTGTTTTTT
TRBD1 | TRBJ2-7 | TRBV14 | once | CASSQGGRTRDRPYEQYF | TGTGCCAGCAGCCAAGGGGGAAGGACACGGGACAGACCTTACGAGCAGTACTTC
TRBD2 | TRBJ2-5 | TRBV4-1 | few | CASGDPGGQETQYF | TGCGCCAGCGGGGACCCGGGAGGCCAAGAGACCCAGTACTTC
. | TRBJ2-7 | TRBV9 | . | CASSPRRSFYEQYF | TGTGCCAGCAGCCCCCGACGGAGTTTCTACGAGCAGTACTTC
. | TRBJ2-5 | TRBV6-1 | . | CASSEDRGRGETQYF | TGTGCCAGCAGTGAAGACAGGGGGAGGGGAGAGACCCAGTACTTC
TRBD2 | TRBJ2-2 | TRBV7-8 | . | CASSPRSGGGELFF | TGTGCCAGCAGCCCCCGCAGCGGGGGCGGGGAGCTGTTTTTT
. | TRBJ1-4 | TRBV5-1 | . | CASSRDEVANEKLFF | TGCGCCAGCAGCCGGGATGAAGTGGCTAATGAAAAACTGTTTTTT
. | TRBJ2-1 | TRBV5-1 | . | CASRSGEHNEQFF | TGCGCCAGCAGGTCAGGGGAGCACAATGAGCAGTTCTTC
. | TRBJ1-2 | TRBV5-6 | . | CASSLWGQFGGGYTF | TGTGCCAGCAGCTTGTGGGGACAATTTGGGGGTGGCTACACCTTC
. | TRBJ2-3 | TRBV10-1 | . | CASSGDLPSTDTQYF | TGCGCCAGCAGTGGGGACTTACCTAGCACAGATACGCAGTATTTT
TRBD1 | TRBJ1-1 | TRBV6-1 | . | CASSPGQSRVAEAFF | TGTGCCAGCAGCCCGGGACAGTCCCGGGTCGCTGAAGCTTTCTTT
. | TRBJ2-5 | TRBV4-3 | . | CASSRTSGETQYF | TGCGCCAGCAGCCGCACTAGTGGAGAGACCCAGTACTTC
TRBD2 | TRBJ2-1 | TRBV7-8 | . | CASSLKLPGGSSYNEQFF | TGTGCCAGCAGCCTCAAGCTCCCGGGGGGGAGCTCCTACAATGAGCAGTTCTTC
. | TRBJ1-6 | TRBV6-5 | . | CASSYFQGNNSPLHF | TGTGCCAGCAGTTACTTCCAGGGAAATAATTCACCCCTCCACTTT
TRBD1 | TRBJ1-2 | TRBV19 | . | CATNSVFARQGYGYTF | TGTGCCACCAACTCGGTTTTCGCCCGACAGGGCTATGGCTACACCTTC
TRBD1 | TRBJ2-1 | TRBV30 | once | CAWSVLGQGEVEQFF | TGTGCCTGGAGTGTACTTGGACAGGGGGAGGTTGAGCAGTTCTTC
. | TRBJ2-5 | TRBV19 | . | CASSITTEETQYF | TGTGCCAGTAGTATAACGACAGAAGAGACCCAGTACTTC
. | TRBJ2-3 | TRBV6-5 | . | CASSLTGPDTQYF | TGTGCCAGCAGTTTGACAGGCCCAGATACGCAGTATTTT
. | TRBJ1-1 | TRBV9 | . | CASSVVKGVNTEAFF | TGTGCCAGCAGCGTAGTTAAGGGGGTGAACACTGAAGCTTTCTTT
. | TRBJ2-7 | TRBV6-5 | . | CASSSTGSSYEQYF | TGTGCCAGCAGTTCAACAGGGTCCTCCTACGAGCAGTACTTC
TRBD2 | TRBJ2-2 | TRBV18 | . | CASSVLLATNTGELFF | TGTGCCAGCTCAGTTCTACTAGCGACGAACACCGGGGAGCTGTTTTTT
. | TRBJ1-6 | TRBV7-6 | . | CASRQGLIGSPLHF | TGTGCCAGCAGGCAGGGATTAATTGGTTCACCCCTCCACTTT
TRBD1 | TRBJ2-7 | TRBV18 | . | CASSPDRAGYEQYF | TGTGCCAGCTCACCGGACAGGGCCGGCTACGAGCAGTACTTC